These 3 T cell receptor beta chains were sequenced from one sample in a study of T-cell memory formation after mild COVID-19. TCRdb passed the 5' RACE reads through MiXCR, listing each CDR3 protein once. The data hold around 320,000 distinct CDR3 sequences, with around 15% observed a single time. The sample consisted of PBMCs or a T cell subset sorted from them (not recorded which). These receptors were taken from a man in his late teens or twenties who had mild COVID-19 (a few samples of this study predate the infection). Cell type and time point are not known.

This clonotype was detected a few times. The CDR3 here is CASSYGISTDYGYTF. The DNA for the CDR3 is TGTGCCAGCAGTTACGGGATTTCGACAGACTATGGCTACACCTTC. This chain links TRBV6-5 with TRBJ1-2, with TRBD1 as a possible D gene (5 bases). Deletions cut 2 bases from V and 3 bases from J, with 13 bases between. CDR3 length equals 15 residues. Per the germline V gene, CDR1 is MNHEY and CDR2 is SVGAGI.

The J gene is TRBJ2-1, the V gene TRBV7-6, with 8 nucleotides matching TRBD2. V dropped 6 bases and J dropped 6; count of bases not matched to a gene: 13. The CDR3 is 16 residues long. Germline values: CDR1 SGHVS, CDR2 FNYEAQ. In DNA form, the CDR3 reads TGTGCCAGCAGGGGTGTGGCCGGACTAGCACGCAATGAGCAGTTCTTC. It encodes CASRGVAGLARNEQFF.

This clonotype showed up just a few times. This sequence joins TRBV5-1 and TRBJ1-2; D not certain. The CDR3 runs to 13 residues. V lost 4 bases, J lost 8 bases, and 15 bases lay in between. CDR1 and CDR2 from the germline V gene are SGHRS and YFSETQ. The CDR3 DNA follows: TGCGCCAGCAGCAAACACAATTTCGAGGGCTACACCTTC. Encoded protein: CASSKHNFEGYTF.